The 23 T cell receptor beta chains below were found in one sample sequenced in a study of Ad26.COV2.S vaccination and SARS-CoV-2 variants. This table comes from immunoSEQ multiplex PCR, and its TCRdb copy is limited to in-frame clones, with some not included. The sample records 120,000 to 150,000 clones, more than 80% being singletons. Sequencing used peripheral blood, obtained after recovery from COVID-19. These receptors were collected from a human donor who had recovered from COVID-19.

The genes are TRBV28 and TRBJ2-3, with D unclear. The CDR3 runs 15 residues. The germline V gene encodes CDR1 MDHEN and CDR2 SYDVKM. Trimming removed 6 bases from V and 0 bases from J, with 13 bases in between. CDR3 sequence reads: CASSRIVGSTDTQYF. DNA of the CDR3: TGTGCCAGCAGCCGCATAGTGGGTAGCACAGATACGCAGTATTTT.

The chain employs TRBV12-3 or TRBV12-4 and TRBJ2-7, with D maybe TRBD1 (5 bases). V lost 3 bases and J 7 bases, leaving 13 bases between the germline ends. The CDR3 contains 13 residues. The DNA of the CDR3 is TGTGCCAGCAGTTTTAAAGGGGTAGAGGAGCAGTACTTC. Its protein is CASSFKGVEEQYF.

This chain links TRBV4-2 with TRBJ2-7; D not certain. Deletions cut 0 bases from V and 3 bases from J, with 15 bases between. The CDR3 has 16 amino acids. In germline, CDR1 is LGHNA, CDR2 YNFKEQ. CDR3 region: CASSQEETTSFYEQYF. In nucleotides, the CDR3 is TGTGCCAGCAGCCAAGAGGAGACGACATCTTTCTACGAGCAGTACTTC.

This chain joins TRBV27 and TRBJ1-3; D perhaps matches TRBD1 (6 bases). The CDR3 runs to 16 residues. CDR1 and CDR2 (germline): MNHEY, SMNVEV (reference sequence). Trimming stripped 6 bases from V and 2 bases from J, with 17 bases between. CDR3 sequence: CASSYGTPQPGNTIYF. The CDR3, as DNA: TGTGCCAGCAGCTACGGGACACCACAACCTGGAAACACCATATATTTT.

J is TRBJ1-6 and V is TRBV4-1, with D unresolved. This CDR3 is 17 amino acids long. Germline CDR1 is MGHRA and CDR2 is YSYEKL. V lost 3 bases, J lost 7 bases, and 19 bases lay in between. CDR3 nucleotides: TGCGCCAGCAGCCAGGGGAGGATAGGAACCAGGAATTCACCCCTCCACTTT. Its translation: CASSQGRIGTRNSPLHF.

The CDR3 bases are TGCGCCAGCAGCCAAGAGGGGACAGGGCCAGCTGAAGCTTTCTTT. This codes for CASSQEGTGPAEAFF. This chain links TRBV4-1 with TRBJ1-1; 9 bases agree with TRBD1. V lost 0 bases, J lost 6 bases, and 5 bases stayed unmatched. CDR1 and CDR2 from the germline V gene are MGHRA and YSYEKL. This CDR3 is 15 amino acids long.

The chain carries TRBV4-3 and TRBJ2-1; 12 nucleotides align to TRBD2. This CDR3 contains 18 residues. CDR1 is LGHNA and CDR2 is YSLEER in the germline V gene. Unmatched junction bases numbered 7, after V lost 0 bases and J lost 4 bases. The CDR3, as DNA: TGCGCCAGCAGCCAAGATCGAACTAGCGGGGGGCTTTACAATGAGCAGTTCTTC. Amino acid sequence: CASSQDRTSGGLYNEQFF.

The chain has TRBV2 and TRBJ2-1; no clear D gene. The CDR3 contains 13 residues. Germline V gene lookup returns CDR1 SNHLY and CDR2 FYNNEI. V was cut by 4 bases and J by 7 bases, with 11 bases left in between. CDR3 loop: CASSVGVRNEQFF. CDR3 coding DNA: TGTGCCAGCAGTGTTGGGGTAAGGAATGAGCAGTTCTTC.

J is TRBJ2-5 and V is TRBV27, with TRBD1 matching over 9 bases. Losses at the gene ends were 5 bases for V and 3 bases for J; bases not matched to a gene: 10. Germline loops: CDR1 MNHEY, CDR2 SMNVEV (reference sequence). The CDR3 is 16 residues long. The CDR3 DNA reads as TGTGCCAGCAGTCCCAGCGACAGGGGGTTTAAAGAGACCCAGTACTTC. Translating it yields CASSPSDRGFKETQYF.

This chain joins TRBV11-3 and TRBJ2-2; 7 bases line up with TRBD1. Trimming took 8 bases from V and 1 from J; bases not matched to a gene: 4. Looked up from germline, CDR1 is SGHNT and CDR2 is YENEEA. This CDR3 is 14 amino acids long. The CDR3 sequence is CASGRDRNTGELFF. The DNA of the CDR3 is TGTGCCAGCGGCCGGGACAGGAACACCGGGGAGCTGTTTTTT.

The rearrangement joins TRBV30 to TRBJ1-1; no clear D gene. The V end lost 2 bases, the J end lost 4 bases, and 11 bases lay between the germline ends. There are 13 residues in the CDR3. CDR1 and CDR2 from the germline V gene are GTSNPN and SVGIG (reference sequence). In DNA form, the CDR3 reads TGTGCCTGGAGTAATAATCGGGCCACTGAAGCTTTCTTT. It translates to CAWSNNRATEAFF.

The chain uses TRBV4-1 and TRBJ2-3; D ambiguous. V lost 4 bases and J lost 2, with 7 bases in between. Germline CDR1 MGHRA, CDR2 YSYEKL. There are 13 residues in the CDR3. The CDR3 DNA is TGCGCCAGCAGCCTCTTCTTCACAGATACGCAGTATTTT. Protein product: CASSLFFTDTQYF.

This clone was found once. The V and J genes are TRBV28 and TRBJ2-5; D uncertain. The CDR3 has 14 amino acids. Germline lookup yields CDR1 MDHEN and CDR2 SYDVKM. V was clipped by 4 bases and J by 1 base, with 10 bases between them. Here the CDR3 reads CASSSRKVQETQYF. The CDR3, as DNA: TGTGCCAGCAGTTCCAGGAAAGTCCAAGAGACCCAGTACTTC.

This rearrangement joins TRBV7-2 to TRBJ2-6; 8 nucleotides align to TRBD1. The CDR3 extends over 17 amino acids. J lost 0 bases, V lost 5 bases, and 6 bases had no gene match. Germline lookup yields CDR1 SGHTA and CDR2 FQGNSA. The CDR3 protein is CASSPGQGNSGANVLTF. DNA for the CDR3: TGTGCCAGCAGCCCCGGACAGGGTAACTCTGGGGCCAACGTCCTGACTTTC.

This chain connects TRBV4-1 to TRBJ2-2, with 9 bases identical to TRBD2. Germline trimming cut 0 bases from V and 7 bases from J; bases unmatched to any gene: 6. CDR3 size: 16 residues. Germline values: CDR1 MGHRA, CDR2 YSYEKL. The DNA for the CDR3 is TGCGCCAGCAGCCAAGAGGCGGGGGGGTTGGTCGGGGAGCTGTTTTTT. Encoded protein: CASSQEAGGLVGELFF.

The CDR3, as DNA: TGTGCCAGCAGGCTTACAGGGAACACTGAAGCTTTCTTT. This translates into CASRLTGNTEAFF. The V and J genes are TRBV6-5 and TRBJ1-1, with TRBD1 as a possible D gene (5 bases). V shed 6 bases and J shed 1 base, with 9 bases lying between them. CDR1 is MNHEY and CDR2 is SVGAGI in the germline V gene. The CDR3 has 13 residues.

This clone was detected a few times. J is TRBJ2-1 and V is TRBV7-2; D is ambiguous. Germline loops: CDR1 SGHTA, CDR2 FQGNSA. Trimming pared 3 bases from V and 9 bases from J, leaving 15 bases between. The CDR3 extends over 14 amino acids. The CDR3 region has the DNA TGTGCCAGCAGCTTTGTGCCAGAAATTAGTGAGCAGTTCTTC. Translation: CASSFVPEISEQFF.

This chain uses TRBV7-2 with TRBJ2-7; 7 bases are shared with TRBD2. Germline-derived CDR1 and CDR2 are SGHTA and FQGNSA. Trimming at V came to 5 bases and at J to 7 bases, leaving 8 bases not matched to a gene. This CDR3 contains 13 residues. As DNA, the CDR3 is TGTGCCAGCAGCCCTAGACTAGCCTCAGAGCAGTACTTC. Protein sequence: CASSPRLASEQYF.

This clone appeared a single time. This chain connects TRBV9 to TRBJ2-5; D is perhaps TRBD2 (6 bases). This CDR3 comprises 14 residues. Germline V CDR1 and CDR2: SGDLS, YYNGEE. V was clipped by 4 bases and J by 7 bases, with 17 bases between them. CDR3 DNA: TGTGCCAGCAGCACGGGACTCGCGCTTTCGACCCAGTACTTC. Protein: CASSTGLALSTQYF.

J is TRBJ1-2 and V is TRBV27, with 8 bases matching TRBD1. The trim removed 8 bases at V and 13 bases at J, leaving 21 bases unmatched. The CDR3 extends over 15 amino acids. Looked up from germline, CDR1 is MNHEY and CDR2 is SMNVEV (reference sequence). CDR3 sequence (DNA): TGTGCCAGCGGGACGTTCACCGGGACAGGCCCCTGTTGCACCTTC. Protein sequence: CASGTFTGTGPCCTF.

The V call is TRBV6-6, the J call TRBJ2-6; D unclear. The V gene lost 0 bases and the J gene lost 1 base, with 4 bases spanning the gap. Germline V gene sequence: CDR1 MNHNY, CDR2 SVGAGI (reference sequence). This CDR3 region has 15 residues. This chain's CDR3 is CASSYSGSGANVLTF. The CDR3 nucleotides read TGTGCCAGCAGTTACTCGGGGTCTGGGGCCAACGTCCTGACTTTC.

The rearrangement links TRBV5-1 to TRBJ2-5; D tentatively reads TRBD1 or TRBD2 (5 bases each). The germline V and J ends were trimmed by 0 bases and 1 base, with 13 bases remaining between them. The CDR3 contains 16 residues. The germline CDR1 and CDR2 sequences are SGHRS and YFSETQ. This CDR3 reads CASSLGQGRTQETQYF. The CDR3 DNA follows: TGCGCCAGCAGCTTGGGGCAGGGACGGACCCAAGAGACCCAGTACTTC.

This clone has a handful of counts. CDR3 DNA: TGCGCCAGCAGCAAAGGGGTTTCAACTAATGAAAAACTGTTTTTT. The encoded protein is CASSKGVSTNEKLFF. The V and J genes are TRBV4-1 and TRBJ1-4, with D possibly being TRBD1 (5 bases). The CDR3 extends over 15 amino acids. CDR1 is MGHRA and CDR2 is YSYEKL in the germline V gene. V dropped 5 bases and J dropped 0 bases, with 10 bases sitting between them.